These 5 T cell receptor beta chains were sequenced from one sample in a study of PD-1 blockade in classical Hodgkin lymphoma. Method: immunoSEQ multiplex PCR; TCRdb's copy keeps in-frame clones and lacks some. The data contain tens of thousands of clones, roughly 78% of them singletons. Regarding time point: cycle 4 day 1 (C4D1), after six to seven weeks of nivolumab. Exposure to brentuximab vedotin varied, and each patient had relapsed following autologous stem cell transplantation. The sample was peripheral blood mononuclear cells (PBMCs), taken before the fourth cycle of nivolumab. Receptor source: a human donor with classical Hodgkin lymphoma.

V is TRBV5-3 and J is TRBJ1-1, with D unresolved. TRBV5-3 is flagged as an ORF with uncertain function. The CDR3 is 16 amino acids. The V and J ends lost 4 bases and 0 bases respectively, with 16 bases between them. The CDR3 region has the DNA TGTGCCAGAAGCCCGGGCCACCCAGGACTGAACACTGAAGCTTTCTTT. Translated: CARSPGHPGLNTEAFF.

This chain joins TRBV18 and TRBJ1-5; weak D call: TRBD1 (6 bases). Per germline, CDR1 KGHSH and CDR2 LQKENI. The CDR3 contains 15 residues. V was trimmed by 3 bases and J by 2 bases, leaving 11 bases between them. CDR3 in amino acids: CASSPQGYGNQPQHF. Written as DNA, the CDR3 is TGTGCCAGCTCACCCCAGGGGTACGGCAATCAGCCCCAGCATTTT.

The chain has TRBV19 and TRBJ2-1, with D tentatively TRBD1 (5 bases). The CDR3 covers 15 residues. Germline CDR1 reads LNHDA; CDR2 reads SQIVND (reference sequence). V gave up 4 bases and J gave up 4 bases, with 14 bases separating them. This CDR3 reads CASSSQGFGYNEQFF. CDR3 nucleotides: TGTGCCAGTAGTAGTCAGGGATTTGGATACAATGAGCAGTTCTTC.

This clone has just a few counts. This sequence joins TRBV6-1 and TRBJ1-2; TRBD1 aligns across 8 bases. V lost 2 bases and J lost 8; bases outside the gene matches: 7. Germline values: CDR1 MNHNS, CDR2 SASEGT. The CDR3 consists of 14 residues. The CDR3 region has the DNA TGTGCCAGCAGTGAAAGGTGGACAGGGAGCGGCTACACCTTC. Protein sequence: CASSERWTGSGYTF.

V usage is TRBV5-6 and J usage is TRBJ2-2; D is undetermined. Trimming took off 2 bases at V and 2 bases at J, with 4 bases between the two ends. The CDR3 is 13 residues long. Germline V gives CDR1 SGHDT, CDR2 YYEEEE. The CDR3 here is CASSFRNTGELFF. The CDR3 region has the DNA TGTGCCAGCAGCTTTCGAAACACCGGGGAGCTGTTTTTT.